A single sample gave rise to the 19 T cell receptor beta chains below, sequenced in a study of blood T cell repertoires in COVID-19. Clones were read by immunoSEQ multiplex PCR, and TCRdb kept only the in-frame ones, dropping some. The sample has about 110,000 clones; 85% are singletons. The sequencing input was peripheral blood. These receptors all stem from a human donor in a cohort sampled during active COVID-19.

The chain recombines TRBV7-8 with TRBJ1-4; D not resolved. The CDR3 contains 17 residues. Germline V gene lookup returns CDR1 SGHVS and CDR2 FQNEAQ. Trimming took 1 base from V and 0 from J, leaving 12 bases between them. CDR3 sequence: CASSLERLGATNEKLFF. The CDR3 DNA reads TGTGCCAGCAGCTTAGAGCGGCTCGGGGCAACTAATGAAAAACTGTTTTTT. The whole variable domain, filled in from reference TRBV7-8 and TRBJ1-4, reads GAGVSQSPRYKVAKRGQDVALRCDPISGHVSLFWYQQALGQGPEFLTYFQNEAQLDKSGLPSDRFFAERPEGSVSTLKIQRTQQEDSAVYLCASSLERLGATNEKLFFGSGTQLSVL.

CDR3 DNA: TGTGCCAGCAGCCTAAGGGGTGGTGAAGCTTTCTTT. This codes for CASSLRGGEAFF. The chain has TRBV6-5 and TRBJ1-1; TRBD1 is a possible D gene (5 bases). The CDR3 covers 12 residues. Germline values: CDR1 MNHEY, CDR2 SVGAGI. Trimming took off 6 bases at V and 7 bases at J, with 12 bases between the two ends.

On this clone itself: The sample contains more than one DNA sequence encoding this CDR3. This chain uses TRBV7-2 with TRBJ2-1; 10 bases align to TRBD2. Germline V lookup: CDR1 SGHTA, CDR2 FQGNSA. This CDR3 region has 16 residues. Germline trimming cut 0 bases from V and 4 bases from J; bases unmatched to any gene: 3. The CDR3 DNA follows: TGTGCCAGCAGCTTAGCAGCTAGCGGGGGTTACAATGAGCAGTTCTTC. Translated: CASSLAASGGYNEQFF.

The chain has TRBV24-1 and TRBJ2-3; tentative D call: TRBD2 (6 bases). Germline CDR1 and CDR2: KGHDR and SFDVKD. There are 15 residues in the CDR3. V lost 4 bases, J lost 1 base, and 11 bases lay in between. As DNA, the CDR3 is TGTGCCACCAGTGACAACCGACTAGGCACAGATACGCAGTATTTT. Translated: CATSDNRLGTDTQYF.

V is TRBV7-9 and J is TRBJ1-2; TRBD1 matches 8 bases. This CDR3 has 14 residues. Trimming at V came to 5 bases and at J to 5 bases, leaving 7 bases not matched to a gene. Germline V gene data show CDR1 as SEHNR and CDR2 as FQNEAQ (reference sequence). The CDR3 bases are TGTGCCAGCAGCCCTGACAGGGGTGGGTATGGCTACACCTTC. This sequence encodes CASSPDRGGYGYTF.

The chain employs TRBV11-1 and TRBJ1-2, with a tentative D call TRBD1 (5 bases). Germline V gene lookup returns CDR1 SGHAT and CDR2 FQDESV (reference sequence). CDR3 length equals 14 residues. The germline V and J ends were trimmed by 5 bases and 0 bases, with 10 bases remaining between them. The CDR3 nucleotides are TGTGCCAGCAGCCCCCCACAGGCTAACTATGGCTACACCTTC. The encoded protein is CASSPPQANYGYTF.

J is TRBJ2-4 and V is TRBV3-1 (or the pseudogene TRBV3-2), with D possibly matching TRBD2 (5 bases). V was clipped by 6 bases and J by 6 bases, with 15 bases between them. The CDR3 has 14 amino acids. The germline gives CDR1 LGHDT, CDR2 YNNKEL (reference sequence). This CDR3 is CASRGARRLNIQYF. In nucleotides, the CDR3 is TGTGCCAGCAGGGGAGCTAGACGATTAAACATTCAGTACTTC.

The chain links TRBV2 to TRBJ2-3; 9 nucleotides agree with TRBD1. The germline gives CDR1 SNHLY, CDR2 FYNNEI. J gave up 2 bases and V 7 bases, and 13 bases lay outside the gene matches. The CDR3 is 17 amino acids. CDR3 sequence (DNA): TGTGCCAGCACCCGAGGGGGGACAGGGCGGGACACAGATACGCAGTATTTT. Its protein is CASTRGGTGRDTDTQYF.

The chain has TRBV7-2 and TRBJ1-3, with TRBD1 as a possible D gene (6 bases). The V end was cut by 5 bases, the J end by 0 bases, with 11 bases between. Germline CDR1 and CDR2: SGHTA and FQGNSA. The CDR3 runs to 15 residues. CDR3 loop: CASSPRTASGNTIYF. The CDR3 DNA is TGTGCCAGCAGCCCCCGGACAGCCTCTGGAAACACCATATATTTT.

The rearrangement links TRBV14 to TRBJ2-7; tentative D call: TRBD2 (6 bases). V was clipped by 4 bases and J by 6 bases, with 13 bases between them. Germline V gives CDR1 SGHDN, CDR2 FVKESK. The length of the CDR3 is 13 residues. The CDR3 here is CASSPSGLREQYF. The CDR3 region has the DNA TGTGCCAGCAGCCCCTCGGGACTCCGCGAGCAGTACTTC.

The CDR3 protein is CAISGTGTSGGLSYEQYF. The CDR3 DNA follows: TGTGCCATCAGTGGAACCGGGACTAGCGGGGGCCTCTCCTACGAGCAGTACTTC. The V call is TRBV10-3, the J call TRBJ2-7, with TRBD2 matching 14 bases. Germline CDR1 is ENHRY and CDR2 is SYGVKD. This CDR3 spans 18 amino acids. V was clipped by 4 bases and J by 0 bases; unmatched bases: 8.

The chain combines TRBV7-9 with TRBJ1-2; TRBD1 aligns across 7 bases. Trimming cost V 5 bases and J 5 bases; bases outside gene matches: 5. CDR1 is SEHNR and CDR2 is FQNEAQ in the germline V gene (reference sequence). CDR3 size: 13 residues. DNA for the CDR3: TGTGCCAGCAGCAGGGACAGCATATATGGCTACACCTTC. The encoded protein is CASSRDSIYGYTF.

The rearrangement uses TRBV6-2 or TRBV6-3 and TRBJ1-5; D is unclear. Germline CDR1 MNHEY, CDR2 SVGEGT. CDR3 length: 15 residues. Between the trimmed V and J ends, which lost 5 bases and 1 base, there was a span of 12 bases. This CDR3 is CASSAPGRSNQPQHF. The DNA for the CDR3 is TGTGCCAGCAGTGCACCGGGGAGGAGCAATCAGCCCCAGCATTTT.

As DNA, the CDR3 is TGTGCCAGCAGCGACTGGGGCAGGAGCGGGAGCAATCAGCCCCAGCATTTT. Amino acid sequence: CASSDWGRSGSNQPQHF. The chain joins TRBV28 to TRBJ1-5; a weak D match, TRBD1 (5 bases). From germline, CDR1 is MDHEN and CDR2 SYDVKM. This CDR3 comprises 17 residues. V lost 6 bases to trimming and J lost 1 base, with 19 bases between them.

The chain uses TRBV5-1 and TRBJ2-5; D is perhaps TRBD2 (5 bases). CDR3 length: 17 amino acids. Germline CDR1 and CDR2: SGHRS and YFSETQ. With 4 bases removed from V and 4 bases from J, the gap between germline ends came to 23 bases. The DNA for the CDR3 is TGCGCCAGCAGCCCCCAAAGTACCGGGGTATTCGGAGAGACCCAGTACTTC. Translating it yields CASSPQSTGVFGETQYF.

The J gene is TRBJ2-1, the V gene TRBV2; 13 nucleotides match TRBD2. The CDR3 is made up of 14 amino acids. The V segment lost 11 bases and the J segment 2 bases; nucleotides outside the gene matches: 3. Germline CDR1 is SNHLY and CDR2 is FYNNEI. CDR3 in amino acids: CARTSGGAYNEQFF. In nucleotides, the CDR3 is TGTGCCCGGACTAGCGGGGGAGCCTACAATGAGCAGTTCTTC.

The chain carries TRBV10-3 and TRBJ2-1; the match to TRBD2 covers 12 bases. The junction had 8 bases not matched to a gene; V was cut back by 8 bases and J by 3 bases. CDR1 and CDR2 (germline): ENHRY, SYGVKD. The CDR3 runs to 16 residues. The CDR3 nucleotides read TGTGCCATCGGCGCTAGCGGGGGGGGAGACTACAATGAGCAGTTCTTC. It specifies CAIGASGGGDYNEQFF.

V and J are TRBV12-3 or TRBV12-4 and TRBJ1-2; the match to TRBD1 covers 8 bases. Trimming cost V 7 bases and J 4 bases; bases outside gene matches: 5. This CDR3 has 13 residues. CDR3 DNA: TGTGCCAGCACCCAGGGGGCGACCTATGGCTACACCTTC. Residues: CASTQGATYGYTF.

The CDR3 here is CASSYSALSGSPLHF. The CDR3 region has the DNA TGTGCCAGCAGTTACTCGGCGCTTTCGGGTTCACCCCTCCACTTT. This chain uses TRBV6-6 with TRBJ1-6, with no clear D. The germline V gene has CDR1 MNHNY and CDR2 SVGAGI (reference sequence). The V gene lost 0 bases and the J gene lost 9 bases, with 12 bases spanning the gap. This CDR3 comprises 15 residues.